The TCR beta chain under discussion was sequenced for a study of response to subunit inactivated influenza vaccine. Overall study findings and caveats: The authors put forward the suggestion that each seasonal influenza vaccination may bring in only a limited number of new T cells.

The CDR3 totals 14 residues. The V segment lost 4 bases and the J segment 5 bases; nucleotides outside the gene matches: 7. Germline V gene data show CDR1 as LGHDT and CDR2 as YNNKEL (reference sequence). TCRdb analysed the RT-PCR reads with MiXCR anew, one entry per CDR3 protein. The sample has 530,000 or so distinct CDR3 sequences, about 14% seen once; the top ten hold approximately 12%. This clonotype occurred a few times. Its specificity is unknown. The chain joins TRBV3-1 to TRBJ2-7, with TRBD1 matching 8 bases. This clonotype originated in a man aged 45-60 years who received an inactivated influenza vaccine. The material sequenced was PBMCs from blood, taken about 13 days after vaccination. The DNA for the CDR3 is TGTGCCAGCAGCCGAATTGACAGGGGCCACGAGCAGTACTTC. Translating gives CASSRIDRGHEQYF.